Listed below are T cell receptor beta chains from one sample, sequenced in a study of blood T cells in healthy people across ages. TCRdb reprocessed the 5' RACE reads with MiXCR, giving one entry per CDR3 protein. The table shows roughly 2 million distinct CDR3 sequences, with about 50% occurring only once. The sample consisted of blood. The source of these receptors is a woman in her thirties or forties in good health. Both conserved end residues are part of each CDR3. The order of the fields is D gene, clone size, V gene, J gene, CDR3 protein, CDR3 DNA. A D gene is named only where the DNA matches it firmly. Clone size is stated in some rows and not others, as once, few, many or a class when expanded.

D gene: .
clone size: .
V gene: TRBV6-5
J gene: TRBJ1-2
CDR3 protein: CASSEGSGYGYTF
CDR3 DNA: TGTGCCAGCAGCGAGGGTTCGGGCTATGGCTACACCTTC

D gene: .
clone size: .
V gene: TRBV5-5
J gene: TRBJ2-5
CDR3 protein: CASSLLVQSHYQETQYF
CDR3 DNA: TGTGCCAGCAGCTTGTTGGTACAGTCTCACTACCAAGAGACCCAGTACTTC

D gene: .
clone size: few
V gene: TRBV9
J gene: TRBJ2-5
CDR3 protein: CASSVADTITGEQYF
CDR3 DNA: TGTGCCAGCAGCGTAGCTGATACCATCACGGGGGAGCAGTACTTC

D gene: .
clone size: .
V gene: TRBV28
J gene: TRBJ2-1
CDR3 protein: CASSTRQGGQFF
CDR3 DNA: TGTGCCAGCAGCACCCGCCAAGGAGGGCAGTTCTTC

D gene: .
clone size: .
V gene: TRBV10-3
J gene: TRBJ2-7
CDR3 protein: CAISGEDDGTSYEQYF
CDR3 DNA: TGTGCCATCAGTGGTGAGGATGACGGGACTTCTTACGAGCAGTACTTC

D gene: .
clone size: .
V gene: TRBV7-9
J gene: TRBJ2-4
CDR3 protein: CASSDMQGSKNIQYF
CDR3 DNA: TGTGCCAGCAGCGACATGCAGGGGTCCAAAAACATTCAGTACTTC

D gene: .
clone size: .
V gene: TRBV5-1
J gene: TRBJ2-1
CDR3 protein: CASSLASSLTEQFF
CDR3 DNA: TGCGCCAGCAGCTTGGCTTCGAGCCTGACTGAGCAGTTCTTC

D gene: .
clone size: .
V gene: TRBV6-5
J gene: TRBJ1-6
CDR3 protein: CASSYWTGSPLHF
CDR3 DNA: TGTGCCAGCAGTTACTGGACCGGATCACCCCTCCACTTT

D gene: TRBD1
clone size: many
V gene: TRBV20-1
J gene: TRBJ2-7
CDR3 protein: CSARQGTYEQYF
CDR3 DNA: TGCAGCGCGAGACAGGGTACCTACGAGCAGTACTTC

D gene: .
clone size: .
V gene: TRBV6-2/TRBV6-3
J gene: TRBJ2-3
CDR3 protein: CASSSRTFSTDTQYF
CDR3 DNA: TGTGCCAGCAGTAGCCGGACATTTAGCACAGATACGCAGTATTTT

D gene: .
clone size: few
V gene: TRBV20-1
J gene: TRBJ2-3
CDR3 protein: CSASGDASTDTQYF
CDR3 DNA: TGCAGTGCTAGCGGAGACGCTAGCACAGATACGCAGTATTTT

D gene: TRBD1
clone size: few
V gene: TRBV20-1
J gene: TRBJ2-7
CDR3 protein: CSAGGQVSYEQYF
CDR3 DNA: TGCAGTGCTGGGGGACAGGTCTCCTACGAGCAGTACTTC

D gene: TRBD1
clone size: few
V gene: TRBV10-3
J gene: TRBJ2-5
CDR3 protein: CAISETGGHPRETQYF
CDR3 DNA: TGTGCCATCAGCGAGACAGGGGGCCACCCCAGAGAGACCCAGTACTTC

D gene: TRBD1
clone size: .
V gene: TRBV6-5
J gene: TRBJ1-6
CDR3 protein: CASTLTRGLNSPLHF
CDR3 DNA: TGTGCCAGCACCCTAACGAGGGGGCTTAATTCACCCCTCCACTTT

D gene: TRBD2
clone size: few
V gene: TRBV5-6
J gene: TRBJ2-1
CDR3 protein: CASSWGSSGGNYNEQFF
CDR3 DNA: TGTGCCAGCAGCTGGGGATCTAGCGGGGGGAACTACAATGAGCAGTTCTTC

D gene: TRBD2
clone size: .
V gene: TRBV5-1
J gene: TRBJ2-1
CDR3 protein: CASSRPGAGGRNEQFF
CDR3 DNA: TGCGCCAGCAGCCGGCCGGGAGCGGGGGGTAGGAATGAGCAGTTCTTC

D gene: TRBD2
clone size: few
V gene: TRBV3-1
J gene: TRBJ2-5
CDR3 protein: CASSTRTRQETQYF
CDR3 DNA: TGTGCCAGCAGCACTCGGACTAGGCAAGAGACCCAGTACTTC

D gene: TRBD1
clone size: .
V gene: TRBV4-3
J gene: TRBJ1-2
CDR3 protein: CASSQGSSGQGDYGYTF
CDR3 DNA: TGCGCCAGCAGCCAGGGTTCATCGGGACAGGGCGACTATGGCTACACCTTC

D gene: .
clone size: .
V gene: TRBV20-1
J gene: TRBJ1-2
CDR3 protein: CSATRFGLGYIF
CDR3 DNA: TGCAGTGCTACCCGTTTTGGGTTAGGCTACATCTTC

D gene: .
clone size: .
V gene: TRBV7-9
J gene: TRBJ2-5
CDR3 protein: CASSSGVSQETQYF
CDR3 DNA: TGTGCCAGCAGCTCAGGGGTCTCCCAAGAGACCCAGTACTTC

D gene: .
clone size: .
V gene: TRBV12-3/TRBV12-4
J gene: TRBJ2-7
CDR3 protein: CASSFYVGSEQYF
CDR3 DNA: TGTGCCAGCAGTTTTTACGTCGGGTCCGAGCAGTACTTC

D gene: TRBD1
clone size: .
V gene: TRBV4-3
J gene: TRBJ1-2
CDR3 protein: CASSQRDSYYGYTF
CDR3 DNA: TGCGCCAGCAGCCAAAGGGACAGCTACTATGGCTACACCTTC

D gene: .
clone size: .
V gene: TRBV7-2
J gene: TRBJ1-5
CDR3 protein: CARRTDYSNQPQHF
CDR3 DNA: TGTGCCAGACGTACAGATTATAGCAATCAGCCCCAGCATTTT

D gene: .
clone size: .
V gene: TRBV5-1
J gene: TRBJ2-1
CDR3 protein: CASSLVWGAGNEQFF
CDR3 DNA: TGCGCCAGCAGCTTGGTGTGGGGGGCCGGCAATGAGCAGTTCTTC

D gene: TRBD1
clone size: .
V gene: TRBV28
J gene: TRBJ1-2
CDR3 protein: CASSIIGQGYGYTF
CDR3 DNA: TGTGCCAGCAGCATAATAGGACAGGGCTATGGCTACACCTTC

D gene: .
clone size: .
V gene: TRBV9
J gene: TRBJ2-1
CDR3 protein: CASSPRSASSYNEQFF
CDR3 DNA: TGTGCCAGCAGCCCCCGGTCCGCTAGCTCCTACAATGAGCAGTTCTTC

D gene: .
clone size: .
V gene: TRBV12-3/TRBV12-4
J gene: TRBJ2-1
CDR3 protein: CASSNKVISGRNEQFF
CDR3 DNA: TGTGCCAGCAGCAATAAGGTGATCAGCGGCAGGAATGAGCAGTTCTTC

D gene: .
clone size: many
V gene: TRBV20-1
J gene: TRBJ1-1
CDR3 protein: CSARGGDTGWTEAFF
CDR3 DNA: TGCAGTGCTAGAGGCGGGGACACGGGATGGACTGAAGCTTTCTTT

D gene: TRBD1
clone size: .
V gene: TRBV27
J gene: TRBJ2-7
CDR3 protein: CASSFWTGNGSYEQYF
CDR3 DNA: TGTGCCAGCAGTTTCTGGACAGGGAATGGGTCCTACGAGCAGTACTTC

D gene: .
clone size: few
V gene: TRBV5-6
J gene: TRBJ1-4
CDR3 protein: CASSQLGTATNEKLFF
CDR3 DNA: TGTGCCAGCAGCCAACTCGGGACCGCGACTAATGAAAAACTGTTTTTT

D gene: .
clone size: .
V gene: TRBV7-3
J gene: TRBJ2-5
CDR3 protein: CACSVGTSETQYF
CDR3 DNA: TGTGCCTGCAGCGTCGGGACGTCGGAGACCCAGTACTTC

D gene: TRBD1
clone size: .
V gene: TRBV7-9
J gene: TRBJ1-2
CDR3 protein: CASSPGRDRGTYGYTF
CDR3 DNA: TGTGCCAGCAGCCCCGGCCGGGACAGGGGTACCTATGGCTACACCTTC

D gene: .
clone size: .
V gene: TRBV7-2
J gene: TRBJ1-2
CDR3 protein: CASSLLQCIYGYTF
CDR3 DNA: TGTGCCAGCAGCTTACTACAGTGCATATATGGCTACACCTTC

D gene: .
clone size: .
V gene: TRBV11-2
J gene: TRBJ1-2
CDR3 protein: CASSPNTSPWRFYTF
CDR3 DNA: TGTGCCAGCAGCCCCAACACCAGCCCGTGGCGCTTTTACACCTTC

D gene: TRBD1
clone size: .
V gene: TRBV6-1
J gene: TRBJ2-5
CDR3 protein: CASSPIRGTGKETQYF
CDR3 DNA: TGTGCCAGCAGCCCTATAAGGGGGACAGGGAAGGAGACCCAGTACTTC

D gene: TRBD2
clone size: once
V gene: TRBV13
J gene: TRBJ2-1
CDR3 protein: CASSLVSGGNDEQFF
CDR3 DNA: TGTGCCAGCAGCTTAGTTAGCGGGGGTAACGACGAGCAGTTCTTC

D gene: .
clone size: .
V gene: TRBV7-9
J gene: TRBJ2-1
CDR3 protein: CASSPSETQFF
CDR3 DNA: TGTGCCAGCAGCCCTTCTGAGACCCAGTTCTTC

D gene: .
clone size: few
V gene: TRBV28
J gene: TRBJ2-3
CDR3 protein: CASSPPGSLASTDTQYF
CDR3 DNA: TGTGCCAGCAGTCCACCTGGCAGCTTAGCTAGCACAGATACGCAGTATTTT

D gene: TRBD1
clone size: few
V gene: TRBV6-1
J gene: TRBJ2-6
CDR3 protein: CASSAPGQVFSGANVLTF
CDR3 DNA: TGTGCCAGCAGTGCCCCGGGACAGGTTTTCTCTGGGGCCAACGTCCTGACTTTC

D gene: TRBD1
clone size: few
V gene: TRBV9
J gene: TRBJ2-7
CDR3 protein: CASSPWTGTDYEQYF
CDR3 DNA: TGTGCCAGCAGCCCCTGGACCGGGACAGACTACGAGCAGTACTTC

D gene: .
clone size: .
V gene: TRBV7-9
J gene: TRBJ2-1
CDR3 protein: CASSQIYEQFF
CDR3 DNA: TGTGCCAGCAGCCAGATCTATGAGCAGTTCTTC

D gene: .
clone size: .
V gene: TRBV16
J gene: TRBJ1-2
CDR3 protein: CASSHKLGGGYTF
CDR3 DNA: TGTGCCAGCAGCCATAAACTGGGGGGCGGCTACACCTTC

D gene: TRBD1
clone size: few
V gene: TRBV7-2
J gene: TRBJ2-4
CDR3 protein: CASSRGQGAGAKNIQYF
CDR3 DNA: TGTGCCAGCAGCCGTGGACAGGGGGCGGGAGCCAAAAACATTCAGTACTTC

D gene: .
clone size: .
V gene: TRBV4-3
J gene: TRBJ2-2
CDR3 protein: CASSRGWSTGELFF
CDR3 DNA: TGCGCCAGCAGCCGCGGGTGGAGCACCGGGGAGCTGTTTTTT

D gene: .
clone size: .
V gene: TRBV20-1
J gene: TRBJ2-1
CDR3 protein: CSARDGPGEQFF
CDR3 DNA: TGCAGTGCTAGAGATGGGCCCGGAGAGCAGTTCTTC

D gene: TRBD1
clone size: .
V gene: TRBV4-1
J gene: TRBJ1-2
CDR3 protein: CASSQGSGQGGLGYTF
CDR3 DNA: TGCGCCAGCAGCCAAGGGAGTGGACAGGGGGGACTTGGCTACACCTTC

D gene: .
clone size: .
V gene: TRBV7-2
J gene: TRBJ2-3
CDR3 protein: CASSPPQGVGTDTQYF
CDR3 DNA: TGTGCCAGCAGCCCCCCACAGGGAGTGGGCACAGATACGCAGTATTTT

D gene: TRBD1
clone size: .
V gene: TRBV9
J gene: TRBJ2-1
CDR3 protein: CASSVDPQGTGLLNEQFF
CDR3 DNA: TGTGCCAGCAGCGTAGACCCCCAGGGGACAGGGCTTTTGAATGAGCAGTTCTTC

D gene: .
clone size: .
V gene: TRBV6-5
J gene: TRBJ2-3
CDR3 protein: CASSYYGDRATRTDTQYF
CDR3 DNA: TGTGCCAGCAGTTACTACGGGGACCGCGCTACCCGCACAGATACGCAGTATTTT

D gene: .
clone size: .
V gene: TRBV6-2/TRBV6-3
J gene: TRBJ2-1
CDR3 protein: CASGRQGEGEQFF
CDR3 DNA: TGTGCCAGCGGTCGGCAGGGGGAGGGTGAGCAGTTCTTC

D gene: TRBD2
clone size: .
V gene: TRBV14
J gene: TRBJ2-1
CDR3 protein: CASSQGRGLADNEQFF
CDR3 DNA: TGTGCCAGCAGCCAAGGACGGGGACTAGCGGACAATGAGCAGTTCTTC

D gene: .
clone size: .
V gene: TRBV4-1
J gene: TRBJ2-5
CDR3 protein: CASSQADRQETQYF
CDR3 DNA: TGCGCCAGCAGCCAGGCGGACAGACAAGAGACCCAGTACTTC

D gene: .
clone size: few
V gene: TRBV21-1
J gene: TRBJ2-5
CDR3 protein: CASSKALVAGLQETQYF
CDR3 DNA: TGTGCCAGCAGCAAAGCGCTGGTAGCGGGACTCCAAGAGACCCAGTACTTC